Listed below are T cell receptor beta chains from one sample, sequenced in a study of beta chain features in type 1 diabetes. The repertoire was sequenced with immunoSEQ multiplex PCR; TCRdb's copy has only in-frame clones and lacks some. The repertoire consists of about 200,000 clones, with about a tenth occurring once and the leading ten covering 1% to 1.5%. The sample comprised central memory CD4+ T cells from blood. These TCRs come from a man aged 18 to 30 in good health. The CDR3 runs from the conserved cysteine through the conserved F or W.

CDR3,J,V
CSVEVGGGMNTEAFF,TRBJ1-1,TRBV29-1
CASSRGQGYDYTEAFF,TRBJ1-1,TRBV4-2
CASSPTSGRAWFF,TRBJ2-1,TRBV5-1
CASSLTSASSYNEQFF,TRBJ2-1,TRBV6-5
CASSFTPSMGEKLFF,TRBJ1-4,TRBV7-9
CASSLFGPPANVLTF,TRBJ2-6,TRBV5-1
CASSFGGTDTQYF,TRBJ2-3,TRBV11-2
CASRYGTGNEKLFF,TRBJ1-4,TRBV7-9
CASSEALGQTQYF,TRBJ2-5,TRBV2
CASSLVRGRAGDEQFF,TRBJ2-1,TRBV7-2
CASSTGTPGDTQYF,TRBJ2-3,TRBV5-1
CASSQPQGGNTIYF,TRBJ1-3,TRBV14
CAWSELSGRRQFF,TRBJ2-1,TRBV30
CSVEADGLYEQYF,TRBJ2-7,TRBV29-1
CASSSTQGRNYGYTF,TRBJ1-2,TRBV11-2
CAWGKDRRGETQYF,TRBJ2-5,TRBV30
CASTPSKTYEQYF,-,TRBV18
CASSQDEWRDIQYF,TRBJ2-4,TRBV14
CASSRQILQYF,TRBJ2-3,TRBV6-5
CASSRLAGTYNEQFF,TRBJ2-1,TRBV7-2
CASSLFDLGTGEAFF,TRBJ1-1,TRBV5-1
CASSPGLNGAYEQYF,TRBJ2-7,TRBV28
CASSFRLGAENIQYF,TRBJ2-4,TRBV7-3
CAWSGGASHSYEQYF,TRBJ2-7,TRBV30
CASSASPDTQYF,TRBJ2-3,TRBV2
CASSGERGSNQPQHF,TRBJ1-5,TRBV2
CSFLRVPDEQYF,TRBJ2-7,TRBV29-1
CASSLQAGPNQPQHF,TRBJ1-5,TRBV5-4
CASSSKPGTGTYEQYF,TRBJ2-7,TRBV7-8